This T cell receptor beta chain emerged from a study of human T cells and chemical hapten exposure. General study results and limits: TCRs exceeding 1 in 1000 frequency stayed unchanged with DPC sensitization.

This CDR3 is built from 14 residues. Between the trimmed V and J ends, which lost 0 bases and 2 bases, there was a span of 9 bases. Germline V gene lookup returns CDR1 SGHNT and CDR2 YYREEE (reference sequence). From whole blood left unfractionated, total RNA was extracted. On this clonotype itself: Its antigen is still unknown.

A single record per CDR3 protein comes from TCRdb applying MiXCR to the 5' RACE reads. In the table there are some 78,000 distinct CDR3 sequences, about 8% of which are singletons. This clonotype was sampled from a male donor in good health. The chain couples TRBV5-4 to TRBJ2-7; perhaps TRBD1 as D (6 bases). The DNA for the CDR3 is TGTGCCAGCAGCTTGGAAGGGGGTGCCTACGAGCAGTACTTC. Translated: CASSLEGGAYEQYF.